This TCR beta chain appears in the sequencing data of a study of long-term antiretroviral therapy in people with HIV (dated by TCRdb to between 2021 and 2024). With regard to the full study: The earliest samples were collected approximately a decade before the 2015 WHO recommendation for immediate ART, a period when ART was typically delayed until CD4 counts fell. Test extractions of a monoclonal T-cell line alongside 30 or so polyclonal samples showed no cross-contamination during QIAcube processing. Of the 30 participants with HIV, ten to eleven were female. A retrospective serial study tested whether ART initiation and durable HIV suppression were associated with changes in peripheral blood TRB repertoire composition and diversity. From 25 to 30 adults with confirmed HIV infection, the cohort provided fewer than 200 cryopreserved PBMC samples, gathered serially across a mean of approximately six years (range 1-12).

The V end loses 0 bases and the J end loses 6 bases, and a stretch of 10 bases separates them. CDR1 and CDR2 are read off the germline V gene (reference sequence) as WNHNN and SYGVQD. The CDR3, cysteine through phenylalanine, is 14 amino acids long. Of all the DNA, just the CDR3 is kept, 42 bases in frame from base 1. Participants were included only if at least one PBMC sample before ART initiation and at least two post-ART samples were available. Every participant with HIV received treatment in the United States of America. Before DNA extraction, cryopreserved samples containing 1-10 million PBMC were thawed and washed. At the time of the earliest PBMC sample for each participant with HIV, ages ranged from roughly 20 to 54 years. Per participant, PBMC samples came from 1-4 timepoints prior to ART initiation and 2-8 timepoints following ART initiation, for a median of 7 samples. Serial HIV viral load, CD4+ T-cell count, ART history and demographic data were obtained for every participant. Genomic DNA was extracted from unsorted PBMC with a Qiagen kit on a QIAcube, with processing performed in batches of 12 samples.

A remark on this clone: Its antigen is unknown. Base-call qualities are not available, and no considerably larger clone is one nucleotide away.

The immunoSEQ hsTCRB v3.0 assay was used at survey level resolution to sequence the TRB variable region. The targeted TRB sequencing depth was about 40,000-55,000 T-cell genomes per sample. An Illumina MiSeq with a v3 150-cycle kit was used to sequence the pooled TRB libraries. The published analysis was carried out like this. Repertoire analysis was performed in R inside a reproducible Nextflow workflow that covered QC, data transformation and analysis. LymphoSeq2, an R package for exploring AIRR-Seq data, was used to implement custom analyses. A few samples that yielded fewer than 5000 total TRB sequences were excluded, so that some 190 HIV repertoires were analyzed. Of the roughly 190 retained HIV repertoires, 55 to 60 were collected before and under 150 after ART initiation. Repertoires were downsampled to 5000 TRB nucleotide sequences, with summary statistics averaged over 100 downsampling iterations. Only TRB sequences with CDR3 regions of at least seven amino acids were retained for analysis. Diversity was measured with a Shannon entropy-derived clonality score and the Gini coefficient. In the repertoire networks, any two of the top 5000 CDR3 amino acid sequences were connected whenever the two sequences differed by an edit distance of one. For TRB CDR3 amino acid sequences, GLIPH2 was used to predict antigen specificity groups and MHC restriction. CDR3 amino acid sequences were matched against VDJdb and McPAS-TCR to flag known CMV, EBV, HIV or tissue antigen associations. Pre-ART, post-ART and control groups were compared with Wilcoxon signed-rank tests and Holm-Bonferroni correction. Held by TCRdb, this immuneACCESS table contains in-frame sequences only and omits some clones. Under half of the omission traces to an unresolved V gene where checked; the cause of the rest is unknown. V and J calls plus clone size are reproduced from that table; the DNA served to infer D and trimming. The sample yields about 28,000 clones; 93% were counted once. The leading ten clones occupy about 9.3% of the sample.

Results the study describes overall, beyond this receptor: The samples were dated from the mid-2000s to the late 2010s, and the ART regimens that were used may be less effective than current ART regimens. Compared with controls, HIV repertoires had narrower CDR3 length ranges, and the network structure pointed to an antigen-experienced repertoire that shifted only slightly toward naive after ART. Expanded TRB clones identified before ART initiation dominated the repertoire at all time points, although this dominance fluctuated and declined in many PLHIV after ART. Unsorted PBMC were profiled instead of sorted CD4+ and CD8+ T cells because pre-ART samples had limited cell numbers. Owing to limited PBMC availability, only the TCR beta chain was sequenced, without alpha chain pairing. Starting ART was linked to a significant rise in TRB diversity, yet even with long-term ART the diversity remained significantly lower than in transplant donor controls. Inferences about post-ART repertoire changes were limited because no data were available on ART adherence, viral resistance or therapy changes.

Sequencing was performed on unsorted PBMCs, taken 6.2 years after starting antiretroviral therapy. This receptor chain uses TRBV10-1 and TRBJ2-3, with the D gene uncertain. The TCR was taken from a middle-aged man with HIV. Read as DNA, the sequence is TGCGCCAGCAGTGAGTCGACGTATCGCGATACGCAGTATTTT. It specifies CASSESTYRDTQYF.